Described below is a single T cell receptor (beta chain) sequence and its context. The data were obtained in a study of blood T cell repertoires in COVID-19. Study details: The United States, Italy and Spain supplied acute and convalescent COVID-19 samples. Sample material is recorded as cDNA or gDNA derived from T cells, B-cell-depleted T cells, or PBMCs.

Clones were sequenced by immunoSEQ multiplex PCR, and TCRdb holds only the in-frame ones, with some missing. The top ten hold approximately 2.1% of the sample, which has roughly 430,000 clones, around 90% seen once. CDR3 length equals 15 residues. The V and J ends lost 3 bases and 3 bases respectively, with 11 bases between them. Germline V gives CDR1 MGHRA, CDR2 YSYEKL. The receptor was isolated from a woman aged 40-49 years with acute COVID-19. Sequencing was performed on PBMCs or T cells enriched from blood (not recorded which). The chain is built from TRBV4-1 and TRBJ1-4; no clear D gene. The CDR3 DNA reads as TGCGCCAGCAGCCACGGGGTAGAGCCTAATGAAAAACTGTTTTTT. It specifies CASSHGVEPNEKLFF.